This T cell receptor beta chain is from a study of cytomegalovirus exposure and HLA in healthy donors (TCRdb year 2017). Background on the whole study: According to an earlier analysis of a few hundred of the donors, 150 million to 200 million T cells yielded roughly 110 million unique TCR beta sequences and 276 Gb of sequence data. Both class I and class II loci were covered by HLA typing, at four-digit resolution. To predict cytomegalovirus infection status, the study brought together high-throughput TCR immunosequencing, statistical association of individual TCRs with disease status, and machine learning. The study used immunosequencing to profile the T cell repertoires of under 700 subjects and linked those repertoires to cytomegalovirus serostatus. Across about 380 genotyped donors of the cohort, an average of roughly 250,000 unique TCR beta nucleotide sequences per donor were sequenced, and 15% to 20% of those sequences were non-productive. A later genetic analysis used genome-wide SNP genotypes for about three fifths of the 666 donors, treating that subset as a discovery cohort. To decide whether each TCR beta V gene segment behaved as functional or pseudogenic, an earlier analysis of approximately 590 of the donors relied on high-throughput TCR beta sequencing. Among the roughly 430 genotyped donors, 75% to 90% belonged to the genetic ancestry cluster associated with self-reported Caucasian donors. Every repertoire in the discovery cohort had been generated on one and the same sequencing platform. Along with the approximately 650-subject first cohort, a separate validation cohort of roughly 110 different subjects was used. The later analysis used no new phenotypic data to find candidate immune exposures, relying instead on TCR beta sequences and their occurrence across donors. A later analysis re-analyzed previously published TCR beta repertoires from roughly 630 donors and added high-resolution HLA genotyping to study TCR occurrence patterns. The number of typed donors differed by locus: about 620-640 for A, B, C, DRB1 and DQB1; 522 for DQA1; fewer than 610 for DPA1; and around 490 for DPB1. Alongside the repertoire data, information on donor age, sex, ethnicity and CMV serostatus was compiled. Roughly 320 gigabases of sequencing data and around 90 million unique TCR sequences made up an early release that covered approximately 650 HLA-typed donors. The study was designed to test whether signatures of past pathogen exposure could be identified by cataloging public T cell receptors. Four to six DR-DQ haplotypes were handled as single units for association and clustering, since linkage in the cohort was strong.

The paper's findings and limits, for the study overall: Three of the identified cytomegalovirus-associated TCR beta chains were confirmed in vitro to be specific for cytomegalovirus antigens. According to the authors, the approach could potentially be generalized to other disease states and immunological phenotypes. A further reported finding was that TCR beta sequences accurately predicted the HLA-A and HLA-B alleles for most subjects in the first cohort. The 87-base-pair reads could not distinguish some IMGT-functional V segments, including TRBV6-2 and TRBV6-3, so those segments were excluded. According to a later analysis, most CMV-associated TCR beta chains appeared to be HLA-restricted, and the HLA associations seemed to be driven largely by CMV exposure. The only immune exposure information available for the cohort was CMV serostatus. Because HLA typing was unavailable for some donors at each locus, only the typed subset was used in association tests. A later analysis reported that several top co-occurrence clusters appeared linked to parvovirus B19, influenza, CMV and Epstein-Barr virus. In both the original and validation cohorts, the classifier was reported to diagnose cytomegalovirus status with high specificity and sensitivity. An earlier analysis of around 600 of the donors showed that most TCR beta V segments appeared in productive rearrangements either about 87% or about 30% of the time, which broadly matched IMGT annotations. Across donors, most TCR sequences were observed very rarely, whereas some public TCRs were present in many individuals. A later analysis found that TCR association rates varied across HLA loci, with DRB1 alleles showing the most associated TCRs and HLA-C alleles the fewest. Correlated functional status among segregating V segments might be attributable to linkage disequilibrium, but an unknown experimental factor could not be ruled out. When HLA alleles, especially DR and DQ, strongly co-occurred, TCR associations were difficult to assign to individual alleles. A group of highly shared sequence variants was considered likely to be a technical artifact of the sequencing pipeline. In a later genetic analysis, fewer N-insertions in productive TCRs were reported among donors in an Asian-associated ancestry cluster than the roughly 700-donor mean. Only TCR beta chains were sequenced in this cohort, and the absence of alpha or paired-chain data limited detectable features. Sequencing depth was assumed to be roughly uniform across donors in the presence/absence analyses, though that assumption may not hold. V-gene and J-gene trimming of TCR beta chains was associated with a missense DCLRE1C variant in a later genetic analysis, and the association was replicated in an independent cohort. The study listed 164 TCR beta chains as associated with cytomegalovirus. In a later analysis, HLA-associated TCR beta chains showed more clonal expansion and lower generation probabilities than non-associated chains that were equally common. Because counts were too low, roughly 18 rarely observed V segments, including chromosome 9 orphons, were left out of the earlier analysis of a few hundred of the donors. Specific HLA alleles were associated with 15,000 to 20,000 TCR beta sequences at a false discovery rate of 0.05 in a later analysis.

To note about this clone: Its target antigen remains unknown. The sample holds no much larger clone one base away, and base qualities are not on file.

The library came from the immunoSEQ multiplex PCR assay. The multiplex PCR relied on a mix of 60 forward primers for TCR Vbeta segments and 13 reverse primers for TCR Jbeta segments. A multiplex PCR assay on genomic DNA amplified the CDR3 region of rearranged TCR beta genes. The amplified TCR beta libraries were sequenced on the Illumina HiSeq System as 87-base-pair reads. In the original analysis: A later analysis tallied 75 million to 95 million unique TCR beta chains across the 666 repertoires, and about 10 million of those chains were shared by two or more donors. To remove PCR and sequencing errors, raw reads were error-corrected and collapsed into unique sequences using a nearest-neighbor algorithm that merged closely related sequences. Alignment of CDR3 sequences to IMGT reference sequences was used to assign V, D and J gene segments. For a sequence to be retained, a match of at least six nucleotides to both a V gene segment and a J gene segment was required. A rearrangement was called productive if the CDR3 had no stop codons and remained in frame with V and J, and every other rearrangement was called non-productive. CDR3 was defined according to IMGT convention as the region running from the second conserved V-encoded cysteine to the conserved J-encoded phenylalanine. In an earlier analysis of roughly 580 of the donors, sequences lacking an unambiguous match to a single V gene segment were excluded. In an earlier analysis of approximately 550 of the donors, V segments were called functional above 56.7% productive rearrangements and were called segregating when the between-donor standard deviation exceeded 5%. To diagnose cytomegalovirus status from the catalog of TCR beta chain sequences, a statistical classification framework was built. In a later analysis, V and J genes were assigned by comparing TCR nucleotide sequences against IMGT/GENE-DB human TR gene sequences. The TCRdist pipeline was used in a later analysis to assign CDR3 sequences and most-parsimonious VDJ recombination scenarios. A later analysis defined each TCR beta chain by its CDR3 amino acid sequence plus V-gene family, and excluded reads lacking a unique V-gene family. A later analysis removed 592 highly shared, low-generation-probability nucleotide sequences to deal with suspected cross-contamination and a sequencing artifact. In a later analysis, a clonal expansion index for each public chain was calculated from normalized within-repertoire ranks of inferred template counts. A later analysis computed generation probabilities with a VDJ recombination model fitted to out-of-frame rearrangements, and checked the results against IGoR. In a later analysis, hypergeometric tests were used to score TCR-TCR, TCR-HLA and TCR-CMV co-occurrence, with a repertoire-size bias correction applied to TCR pairs. A later analysis estimated false discovery rates by permuting HLA or CMV assignments 20 times. In a later analysis, co-occurring TCRs were grouped using DBSCAN, and TCRdist sequence similarity was added for clustering within HLA-allele-positive subsets. For co-occurrence clustering, repertoires with fewer than 30,000 or more than 120,000 public chains were excluded, along with 4 to 6 repertoires with anomalous nucleotide sharing. Held by TCRdb, this immuneACCESS table contains in-frame sequences only and omits some clones. Under half of the omission traces to an unresolved V gene where checked; the cause of the rest is unknown. The DNA was the basis for D and trimming; V, J and clone size are from that table. Present in this sample are approximately 170,000 clones, around 68% of which were seen just once. The top ten clones comprise 2.8% of the sample.

V trim: 4 bases; J trim: 4 bases; unmatched bases: 11. For CDR1 and CDR2, the germline V gene lists SGDLS and YYNGEE. Spanning cysteine to phenylalanine, the CDR3 consists of 15 amino acids. The only DNA kept is the CDR3, 45 bases in frame from the first base. The cohort consisted of some 730 healthy bone marrow donors. At the time of sampling, every cohort member was nominally healthy, though immune exposures that went unrecorded were likely present. The donor tested CMV seropositive, placing the donor among the approximately 290 seropositive members of the cohort. Every donor gave a peripheral blood sample, and the peripheral blood mononuclear cells from that sample were used for TCR beta sequencing. The Qiagen DNeasy Blood Extraction Kit was used to extract genomic DNA from the blood cell samples.

The origin of this receptor is a woman aged 40-49 years in good health and CMV-seropositive. The sample consisted of PBMCs. The V gene is TRBV9 and the J gene is TRBJ2-7; 7 of the junction bases match TRBD1. The sequenced DNA: TGTGCCAGCAGCCCAACCGGGACAGAGATATACGAGCAGTACTTC. Its product reads: CASSPTGTEIYEQYF.